The source of this T cell receptor (beta chain) is a study of blood T cell repertoires in COVID-19 (dated by TCRdb to 2020 to 2021). At the level of the whole study: Samples from collaborators originated in the United States, Italy and Spain and spanned both the acute and convalescent phases of COVID-19. The prospective study material was composed of cDNA or gDNA derived from T cells, B-cell-depleted T cells, or PBMCs. The dataset comprised deeply sampled blood TCRbeta repertoires from subjects exposed to, actively infected with, or recovered from COVID-19. The repertoires were made available in a free public database intended to serve as a resource for research on the immune response to SARS-CoV-2. Samples were obtained from the ongoing ImmuneRACE study (first 160 participants) and from approximately 1,200 subjects provided by 6 global collaborators. Nearly every sample came with metadata listing a de-identified subject ID, COVID-19 status, age in years and sex. Where available, HLA class I and class II types were obtained from metadata supplied by the sample provider rather than from assay-based typing.

From the cysteine through the phenylalanine, the CDR3 covers 15 amino acids. CDR3 DNA is the only sequence kept; it has 45 bases, read in frame from the first base. The junction shows trimming of 3 bases on V and 4 bases on J, and the gene matches do not reach 5 bases of it. Looking up the germline V gene (reference sequence) yields CDR1 LNHDA and CDR2 SQIVND. Enrolling through a virtual design, the prospective study's participants ranged in age from roughly 18 to 90 years and lived across some 22 United States geographic areas. In the prospective study, participants were assigned to cohorts based on the clinical history participants reported in a screening survey and a study questionnaire. Recovered participants in ImmuneRACE Cohort 3 were defined by two consecutive negative NP/OP PCR tests, clearance by a healthcare professional, or resolution of symptoms. In the prospective study, whole blood, serum and a nasopharyngeal or oropharyngeal swab were collected from each participant by mobile phlebotomists. Additional blood draws and questionnaires over an approximately two-month period could optionally be provided by prospective study participants. Before DNA extraction, prospective study blood samples were shipped either frozen or at room temperature.

On the study overall, not on this receptor specifically: How much clinical and demographic metadata was included differed by source and by participant, and the metadata was provided uncurated.

TCRbeta CDR3 regions were amplified from genomic DNA using the immunoSEQ Assay, a bias-controlled multiplex PCR. Turning to the authors' computational methods: Within the assay, amplification of reference gene primers was used to estimate how many nucleated cells each sample contained. To quantify the absolute abundance of each unique TCRbeta CDR3 rearrangement, sequence reads were collapsed and filtered. Productive Simpson clonality was computed per sample as the square root of Simpson's diversity index over productive rearrangements. TCRdb provides this immuneACCESS table in a form limited to in-frame rearrangements. Some clones are lacking; in checked studies, under half of them reflect an unresolved V gene, and why the rest are absent is not known. From that table come the V and J calls and clone size; the DNA was used to work out D and trimming. In this sample the table shows about 200,000 clones, around 87% of which occur a single time. Approximately 2.1% of the sample is in the top ten clones.

With respect to this clone: Its antigen specificity is not known. Nothing much larger sits one base from this clone, and base qualities are not available.

Recombination linked TRBV19 to TRBJ1-3, with TRBD1 matching 8 junction bases. The sequence came from a woman in her 30s who had recovered from COVID-19. Sequences were obtained from PBMCs or T cells enriched from blood (not recorded which). The nucleotide sequence reads as follows: TGTGCCAGTAGTATCAACGGGGACAGGGGAAACACCATATATTTT. It codes for CASSINGDRGNTIYF.